This TCR beta chain was identified during a study of technical replicates of blood from a handful of donors. CDR3 length: 11 residues. V lost 6 bases and J 4 bases, leaving 4 bases between the germline ends. Germline assignment: CDR1 MNHNY and CDR2 SVGAGI (reference sequence). Sequencing used immunoSEQ multiplex PCR; TCRdb keeps in-frame clones, though not all of them. The sample has over 70,000 clones; approximately 92% are singletons. This TCR was sampled from a human donor in good health. Sequencing was carried out using T cells isolated from PBMCs. This chain connects TRBV6-6 to TRBJ1-5; D gene ambiguous. The CDR3 sequence is CASSPNQPQHF. CDR3 sequence (DNA): TGTGCCAGCAGCCCGAATCAGCCCCAGCATTTT.